This T cell receptor beta chain appears in the sequencing data of a study of T cells in localized non-small cell lung cancer. Regarding the study as a whole: Without multi-region sequencing, intratumor heterogeneity could not be excluded.

The CDR3 covers 14 residues. Germline CDR1 and CDR2: SGHRS and YFSETQ. Between the trimmed V and J ends, which lost 0 bases and 1 base, there was a span of 7 bases. Sequencing was performed with immunoSEQ multiplex PCR; in TCRdb, only in-frame clones are kept and a portion is missing. The table records roughly 89,000 clones, approximately 91% of them present only once. Details on this clone: Its antigen is unknown.

The receptor's source is a woman between 35 and 70 years old with stage II squamous cell lung carcinoma. The sequencing here drew on PBMCs, taken before any cancer treatment. The gene calls are TRBV5-1 and TRBJ2-5; no firm D call. The CDR3 DNA sequence: TGCGCCAGCAGCTTGGGGTGGGGCCAAGAGACCCAGTACTTC. Translation: CASSLGWGQETQYF.